This T cell receptor beta chain was profiled in a study of Ad26.COV2.S vaccination and SARS-CoV-2 variants. The repertoire was sequenced with immunoSEQ multiplex PCR; TCRdb's copy has only in-frame clones and lacks some. Here the sample spans a few hundred thousand clones, about 90% being singletons. Treatment described: 15 to 20 received Ad26.COV2.S at low or high dose, single or two shots; about 5 received placebo; per-sample allocation not given. Samples analyzed were those drawn on day 63 after the first vaccine or placebo injection. Donation came from an adult in Boston who was aged 18-55 years. General study findings and limits: Those who received the vaccine showed greater spike-specific TCR breadth than those given placebo.

The table lists this clone with a count of one. Its matching antigen is unknown. This CDR3 spans 15 amino acids. Trimming stripped 1 base from V and 4 bases from J, with 12 bases between. The germline V gene encodes CDR1 SGHRS and CDR2 YFSETQ. The specimen comprised peripheral blood, sampled in a trial of Ad26.COV2.S vaccine versus placebo. The genes are TRBV5-1 and TRBJ2-1; the D is unclear. This receptor was obtained from a person between 18 and 65 years old who received the Ad26.COV2.S COVID-19 vaccine or a placebo. Here the CDR3 DNA reads TGCGCCAGCAGCTTGAGTAGCACAAATTACAATGAGCAGTTCTTC. Translating it yields CASSLSSTNYNEQFF.